This T cell receptor beta chain originates from a study of naive and memory T cell subsets. The CDR3 has 13 amino acids. J gave up 4 bases and V 5 bases, and 4 bases lay outside the gene matches. Per the germline V gene, CDR1 is SGHDN and CDR2 is FVKESK. This clonotype was observed at least ten times. The SP2 primer and nested alpha and beta constant region primers amplified ligated cDNA in four rounds. For blood and skin samples, reverse transcription used TCR alpha and beta constant primers. Using its own MiXCR run on the UMI-ligation and nested PCR reads, TCRdb lists one record per CDR3 protein. In the table there are about 26,000 distinct CDR3 sequences, 5% to 5.5% of which are singletons. The library had UMIs added by 3' ligation of an oligonucleotide to TCR cDNA. Adult healthy volunteers gave 2.5 ml peripheral blood for whole-blood RNA.

The sample taken for sequencing was blood. The source is an adult in good health. The rearrangement joins TRBV14 to TRBJ1-1; 7 bases are a match to TRBD1. CDR3 in amino acids: CASSIQGGTEAFF. The DNA for the CDR3 is TGTGCCAGCAGCATTCAGGGGGGCACTGAAGCTTTCTTT.